The 25 T cell receptor beta chains listed next were all sequenced from one sample in a study of shared clonotypes between healthy human individuals. TCRdb keeps only in-frame clones here, not all; method: immunoSEQ multiplex PCR. The table includes fewer than 1 million clones, 96% detected once. In the naive CD8 group, cells lacked CD45RO and were positively selected for CCR7, so terminally differentiated effector memory CD45RA+ cells were left out. Sequencing input: naive CD8+ T cells sorted from blood. Receptors originate from a man aged 25 to 40 in good health.

The rearrangement uses TRBV4-2 and TRBJ2-2, with D perhaps matching TRBD1 or TRBD2 (5 bases each). CDR3 length equals 16 residues. In germline, CDR1 is LGHNA, CDR2 YNFKEQ. V was pared by 1 base and J by 6 bases, with 15 bases between. Written as DNA, the CDR3 is TGTGCCAGCAGCCAAGGAACTGCAGGGCGGGCCGGGGAGCTGTTTTTT. Translating it yields CASSQGTAGRAGELFF.

The J gene is TRBJ1-4, the V gene TRBV13; D unclear. This CDR3 has 16 amino acids. Germline CDR1 reads PRHDT; CDR2 reads FYEKMQ (reference sequence). Trimming removed 1 base from V and 7 bases from J, with 16 bases in between. The chain's CDR3 is CASSLEDYPEGEKLFF. In DNA, the CDR3 is TGTGCCAGCAGCTTAGAGGATTACCCCGAGGGTGAAAAACTGTTTTTT.

The rearrangement links TRBV7-6 to TRBJ1-3; perhaps TRBD1 as D (5 bases). The CDR3 covers 15 residues. CDR1 and CDR2 (germline): SGHVS, FNYEAQ. Trimming shortened V by 1 base and J by 0 bases, and 7 bases separated the two germline ends. CDR3 in amino acids: CASSLGQSSGNTIYF. CDR3 nucleotides: TGTGCCAGCAGCTTAGGACAGTCCTCTGGAAACACCATATATTTT.

This clone has a single count. This chain joins TRBV18 and TRBJ2-2, with D uncertain. With 0 bases removed from V and 1 base from J, the gap between germline ends came to 9 bases. This CDR3 has 16 residues. CDR1 is KGHSH and CDR2 is LQKENI in the germline V gene. Written as DNA, the CDR3 is TGTGCCAGCTCACCACCTCTAGGCGAGAACACCGGGGAGCTGTTTTTT. This encodes CASSPPLGENTGELFF.

The chain carries TRBV27 and TRBJ1-1, with D perhaps matching TRBD1 (5 bases). The V end lost 4 bases, the J end lost 3 bases, and 15 bases lay between the germline ends. There are 15 residues in the CDR3. CDR1 is MNHEY and CDR2 is SMNVEV in the germline V gene (reference sequence). CDR3 region: CASSSPGSRYTEAFF. CDR3 in DNA: TGTGCCAGCAGTTCACCAGGGTCCCGATACACTGAAGCTTTCTTT.

A remark on this clone: Other DNA sequences in this specimen translate into the identical CDR3. The rearrangement uses TRBV28 and TRBJ2-7; D call uncertain. Trimming stripped 5 bases from V and 3 bases from J, with 5 bases between. Per germline, CDR1 MDHEN and CDR2 SYDVKM. The CDR3 contains 11 residues. The CDR3 nucleotides read TGTGCCAGCAGTACCCTCTACGAGCAGTACTTC. Translation: CASSTLYEQYF.

This sequence joins TRBV7-3 and TRBJ2-7; the D gene is possibly TRBD1 (7 bases). Trimming removed 1 base from V and 11 bases from J, with 15 bases in between. CDR3 length: 13 amino acids. The germline V gene has CDR1 SGHTA and CDR2 FQGTGA. The CDR3 region has the DNA TGTGCCAGCAGCTTAAATGCGGGACAGAAGAAGTACTTC. Amino acid sequence: CASSLNAGQKKYF.

This sequence joins TRBV25-1 and TRBJ1-2; D gene ambiguous. Germline values: CDR1 MGHDK, CDR2 SYGVNS. The ends were cut back, 4 bases at V and 4 bases at J, with 13 bases in the middle. CDR3 length: 14 residues. CDR3 sequence reads: CASSVGLGGYGYTF. In DNA, the CDR3 is TGTGCCAGCAGTGTCGGGCTCGGCGGCTATGGCTACACCTTC.

V gene TRBV9 combines with J gene TRBJ2-2, with TRBD2 matching over 10 bases. From germline, CDR1 is SGDLS and CDR2 YYNGEE. The V and J ends lost 6 bases and 3 bases, in that order; junction bases with no gene match: 17. This CDR3 is built from 19 residues. CDR3 region: CASTSSRNVAGGYTGELFF. The CDR3 DNA sequence: TGTGCCAGCACGTCGTCCCGGAACGTAGCGGGGGGCTACACCGGGGAGCTGTTTTTT.

J is TRBJ2-5 and V is TRBV5-4; 8 positions agree with TRBD1. The CDR3 runs 14 residues. Germline lookup yields CDR1 SGHNT and CDR2 YYREEE (reference sequence). The V and J ends lost 0 bases and 5 bases, in that order; junction bases with no gene match: 3. The CDR3 DNA reads as TGTGCCAGCAGCTTGGGACAGGGGCAGGAGACCCAGTACTTC. Translation gives CASSLGQGQETQYF.

The chain uses TRBV15 and TRBJ1-4; 9 nucleotides align to TRBD1. This CDR3 has 14 amino acids. From germline, CDR1 is LNHNV and CDR2 YYDKDF (reference sequence). V shed 4 bases and J 8 bases; nucleotides not matched to a gene: 5. The CDR3 DNA sequence: TGTGCCACCAGCAAGGACAGGGGTGGCGAAAAACTGTTTTTT. Protein: CATSKDRGGEKLFF.

The rearrangement uses TRBV6-1 and TRBJ1-1; TRBD1 is a possible D gene (5 bases). Per germline, CDR1 MNHNS and CDR2 SASEGT. The length of the CDR3 is 14 residues. Trimming took off 5 bases at V and 6 bases at J, with 16 bases between the two ends. CDR3 region: CASSLLGLSPEAFF. The CDR3 DNA is TGTGCCAGCAGTCTCCTGGGGCTCAGCCCTGAAGCTTTCTTT.

The chain combines TRBV6-5 with TRBJ2-3, with 7 bases matching TRBD2. CDR1 is MNHEY and CDR2 is SVGAGI in the germline V gene. The CDR3 sequence is 15 residues long. Trimming removed 2 bases from V and 1 base from J; junction bases left unmatched: 3. This CDR3 is CASSYGLAGTDTQYF. CDR3 nucleotides: TGTGCCAGCAGTTACGGCCTAGCGGGCACAGATACGCAGTATTTT.

This clone was found once. The CDR3 DNA reads TGTGCCATCAAGGCGGGAGGGCCTAGTGAGCAGTACTTC. It codes for CAIKAGGPSEQYF. V is TRBV10-3 and J is TRBJ2-7, with 9 bases identical to TRBD2. V lost 7 bases to trimming and J lost 7 bases; unmatched junction nucleotides: 8. CDR1 and CDR2 (germline): ENHRY, SYGVKD. The CDR3 covers 13 residues.

The chain links TRBV2 to TRBJ2-1, with TRBD2 matching 14 bases. V lost 10 bases and J lost 8; bases outside the gene matches: 16. The CDR3 length is 17 residues. CDR1 is SNHLY, CDR2 FYNNEI, per germline. This CDR3 reads CATYQGGTSGSSDEQFF. CDR3 nucleotide sequence: TGTGCCACATATCAGGGGGGGACTAGCGGGAGTAGCGATGAGCAGTTCTTC.

The chain recombines TRBV7-2 with TRBJ2-5, with 8 bases that match TRBD2. The CDR3 extends over 16 amino acids. V shed 2 bases and J 0 bases; nucleotides not matched to a gene: 5. The V gene's germline CDR1 is SGHTA and CDR2 FQGNSA. The CDR3 protein is CASSLWGSGNQETQYF. CDR3 nucleotides: TGTGCCAGCAGCTTATGGGGTAGCGGGAACCAAGAGACCCAGTACTTC.

V and J are TRBV7-6 and TRBJ2-5; D is perhaps TRBD2 (6 bases). The CDR3 loop spans 15 amino acids. Germline CDR1 and CDR2: SGHVS and FNYEAQ. V was shortened by 1 base and J by 3 bases, with 12 bases between the two germline ends. CDR3 sequence: CASSLEAGIEETQYF. CDR3 bases: TGTGCCAGCAGCTTAGAAGCGGGCATAGAAGAGACCCAGTACTTC.

J is TRBJ2-1 and V is TRBV28; D remains ambiguous. The germline V gene has CDR1 MDHEN and CDR2 SYDVKM. The CDR3 spans 12 residues. V lost 6 bases and J lost 3, with 6 bases in between. Here the CDR3 reads CASSPVYNEQFF. In DNA, the CDR3 is TGTGCCAGCAGCCCAGTCTACAATGAGCAGTTCTTC. The complete variable domain, with remaining parts taken from reference TRBV28 and TRBJ2-1, reads DVKVTQSSRYLVKRTGEKVFLECVQDMDHENMFWYRQDPGLGLRLIYFSYDVKMKEKGDIPEGYSVSREKKERFSLILESASTNQTSMYLCASSPVYNEQFFGPGTRLTVL.

This clone was observed a few times. The chain has TRBV28 and TRBJ2-7; a possible D gene is TRBD1 (6 bases). This CDR3 contains 17 residues. The germline V gene encodes CDR1 MDHEN and CDR2 SYDVKM. Trimming removed 3 bases from V and 6 bases from J, with 24 bases in between. Here the CDR3 reads CASSFPYRSTGFSEQYF. The CDR3, as DNA: TGTGCCAGCAGTTTCCCGTACCGGTCCACAGGGTTTTCCGAGCAGTACTTC. Drawing the rest from reference TRBV28 and TRBJ2-7, the complete variable domain is DVKVTQSSRYLVKRTGEKVFLECVQDMDHENMFWYRQDPGLGLRLIYFSYDVKMKEKGDIPEGYSVSREKKERFSLILESASTNQTSMYLCASSFPYRSTGFSEQYFGPGTRLTVT.

The chain joins TRBV7-2 to TRBJ1-2, with D possibly being TRBD1 (5 bases). Trimming shortened V by 5 bases and J by 1 base, and 11 bases separated the two germline ends. The CDR3 spans 14 residues. Germline CDR1 is SGHTA and CDR2 is FQGNSA. The CDR3 bases are TGTGCCAGCAGCCCCGGGGGAATTAACTATGGCTACACCTTC. Residues: CASSPGGINYGYTF.

The gene calls are TRBV5-1 and TRBJ2-7; D is perhaps TRBD2 (5 bases). Germline V gene lookup returns CDR1 SGHRS and CDR2 YFSETQ. V lost 1 base to trimming and J lost 5 bases, with 7 bases between them. The CDR3 is 12 amino acids. The DNA of the CDR3 is TGCGCCAGCAGCTTGATCGGGGACGAGCAGTACTTC. Protein product: CASSLIGDEQYF.

The gene calls are TRBV15 and TRBJ2-1; 12 bases match TRBD2. With V trimmed by 5 bases and J by 6 bases, 2 bases remained unmatched. This CDR3 is 14 amino acids long. CDR1 is LNHNV and CDR2 is YYDKDF in the germline V gene (reference sequence). The CDR3 DNA sequence: TGTGCCACCAGCGTGGGACTAGCGGGCAATGAGCAGTTCTTC. It yields the protein CATSVGLAGNEQFF.

The gene calls are TRBV7-9 and TRBJ1-2; tentative D call: TRBD1 (5 bases). The CDR3 contains 17 residues. Trimming left V 1 base short and J 2 bases short, with 17 bases between. Looked up from germline, CDR1 is SEHNR and CDR2 is FQNEAQ (reference sequence). CDR3 DNA: TGTGCCAGCAGCTTAGTATCGGACACCCCAAGGAACTATGGCTACACCTTC. This codes for CASSLVSDTPRNYGYTF.

This chain links TRBV27 with TRBJ2-1; 14 bases are shared with TRBD2. Unmatched junction bases numbered 7, after V lost 2 bases and J lost 10 bases. Germline V CDR1 and CDR2: MNHEY, SMNVEV (reference sequence). The CDR3 runs to 16 residues. The CDR3 reads CASSLGLAGGSGEQFF. The CDR3 DNA is TGTGCCAGCAGTTTAGGACTAGCGGGAGGATCTGGAGAGCAGTTCTTC.

The chain employs TRBV11-3 and TRBJ2-2, with 9 bases lining up with TRBD2. Germline values: CDR1 SGHNT, CDR2 YENEEA. The CDR3 spans 16 residues. V lost 5 bases and J lost 1; bases outside the gene matches: 5. CDR3 residues: CASSPRLAENTGELFF. CDR3 in DNA: TGTGCCAGCAGCCCGCGACTAGCGGAGAACACCGGGGAGCTGTTTTTT.